This T cell receptor (beta chain) appears in the sequencing data of a study of shared clonotypes between healthy human individuals. Study observations and caveats: A reduction in generation probabilities was seen for non-shared clonotypes relative to those shared by all four donors. Naive CD4 clonotypes were shared across a handful of donors at around 5.4%.

Around 220 ng DNA, 30,000 to 35,000 T cell genomes, went into each sorted-subset replicate PCR. Measured with immunoSEQ multiplex PCR; TCRdb has only the in-frame clones, and not every one. The sample shows some 1.4 million clones, more than 95% of them seen only once. Of note for this clone: What it binds is not known.

The V and J ends lost 4 bases and 4 bases respectively, with 8 bases between them. The germline CDR1 and CDR2 sequences are MNHEY and SMNVEV (reference sequence). There are 13 residues in the CDR3. The sequence came from a man aged 25 to 40 in good health. J is TRBJ2-1 and V is TRBV27; D possibly matches TRBD1 or TRBD2 (5 bases each). Sequenced input: naive CD4+ T cells sorted from blood. Regarding subset: CD45RA+ positively selected. As DNA, the CDR3 is TGTGCCAGCAGTTGGGGGAGTTACAATGAGCAGTTCTTC. This translates into CASSWGSYNEQFF.